This TCR beta chain was observed in a study of spatial heterogeneity in lung cancer. Study-wide background: Correlation of TCR transcript counts in tumor regions with a T cell module score from matched bulk RNA-seq was strong.

Within the sample, this clonotype is medium-sized. Its specificity is unknown. Time point of the sample: sample taken at primary tumor resection. Without sorting, whole RNA was sequenced from tumor, nontumor lung or frozen PBMC. TCRdb re-called the 5' RACE reads with MiXCR, one entry per CDR3 protein. The sample includes roughly 8,400 distinct CDR3 sequences, 5.4% of them seen just once. CDR3 length equals 13 residues. Trimming pared 5 bases from V and 5 bases from J, leaving 9 bases between. From germline, CDR1 is MNHEY and CDR2 SVGAGI. Findings and caveats of the study: Tumoral mutation counts were tracked by counts of expanded intratumoral alpha and beta TCRs. The study found that ubiquitous and regional expanded TCR counts tracked ubiquitous and regional nonsynonymous mutations, respectively.

The specimen comprised lung tumor tissue, sampled at surgery. The receptor comes from a male donor with early-stage non-small cell lung cancer. The V and J genes are TRBV6-5 and TRBJ2-2; tentative D call: TRBD2 (5 bases). CDR3 in DNA: TGTGCCAGCAGTGAATGGAGGACCGGGGAGCTGTTTTTT. Residues: CASSEWRTGELFF.